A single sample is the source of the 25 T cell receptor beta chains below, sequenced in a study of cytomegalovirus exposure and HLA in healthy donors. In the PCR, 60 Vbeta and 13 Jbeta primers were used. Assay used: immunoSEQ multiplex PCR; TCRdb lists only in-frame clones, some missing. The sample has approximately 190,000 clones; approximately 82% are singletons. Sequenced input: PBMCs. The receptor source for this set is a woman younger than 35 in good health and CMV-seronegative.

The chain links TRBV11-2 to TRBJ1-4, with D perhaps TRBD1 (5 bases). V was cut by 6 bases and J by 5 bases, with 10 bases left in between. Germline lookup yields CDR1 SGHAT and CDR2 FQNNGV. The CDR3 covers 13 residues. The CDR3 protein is CASRFPGNEKLFF. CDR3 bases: TGTGCCAGCAGGTTTCCAGGGAATGAAAAACTGTTTTTT.

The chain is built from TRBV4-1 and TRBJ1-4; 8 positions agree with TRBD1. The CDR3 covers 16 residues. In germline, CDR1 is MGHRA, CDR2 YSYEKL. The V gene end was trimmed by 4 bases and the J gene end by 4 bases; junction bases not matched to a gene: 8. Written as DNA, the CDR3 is TGCGCCAGCAGCCGCACAGGGGGAGACCTTAATGAAAAACTGTTTTTT. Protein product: CASSRTGGDLNEKLFF.

This chain's CDR3 is CASSLTGTSDYGYTF. For the CDR3, the DNA is TGTGCCAGCAGTTTGACAGGGACGAGCGACTATGGCTACACCTTC. V is TRBV27 and J is TRBJ1-2; 7 bases fit TRBD1. There are 15 residues in the CDR3. With V trimmed by 3 bases and J by 3 bases, 7 bases remained unmatched. Per the germline V gene, CDR1 is MNHEY and CDR2 is SMNVEV (reference sequence).

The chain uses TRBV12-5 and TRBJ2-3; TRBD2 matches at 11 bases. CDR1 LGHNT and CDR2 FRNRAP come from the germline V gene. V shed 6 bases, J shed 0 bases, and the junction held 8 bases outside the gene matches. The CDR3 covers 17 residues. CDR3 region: CASGLIAGGPSTDTQYF. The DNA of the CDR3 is TGTGCTAGTGGGCTAATAGCGGGAGGGCCTAGCACAGATACGCAGTATTTT.

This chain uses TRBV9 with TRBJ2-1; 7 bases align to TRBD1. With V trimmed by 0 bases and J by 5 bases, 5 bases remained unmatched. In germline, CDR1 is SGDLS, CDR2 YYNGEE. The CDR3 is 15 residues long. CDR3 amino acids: CASSVEGALDNEQFF. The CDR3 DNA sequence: TGTGCCAGCAGCGTAGAGGGGGCGCTTGACAATGAGCAGTTCTTC.

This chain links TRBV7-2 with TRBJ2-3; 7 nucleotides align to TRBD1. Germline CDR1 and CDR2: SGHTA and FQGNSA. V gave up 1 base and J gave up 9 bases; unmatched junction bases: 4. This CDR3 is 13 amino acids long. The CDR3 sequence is CASSLGDSRTQYF. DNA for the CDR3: TGTGCCAGCAGCTTAGGGGACAGCCGCACGCAGTATTTT.

CDR3 nucleotide sequence: TGTGCCAGCAGCTCCCCAGGATTCACTGAAGCTTTCTTT. This gives the protein CASSSPGFTEAFF. This rearrangement joins TRBV11-3 to TRBJ1-1, with D hard to call. The germline V gene encodes CDR1 SGHNT and CDR2 YENEEA. This CDR3 contains 13 residues. Deletions cut 4 bases from V and 4 bases from J, with 10 bases between. Using reference TRBV11-3 and TRBJ1-1 for the parts outside the CDR3, the full variable domain is EAGVVQSPRYKIIEKKQPVAFWCNPISGHNTLYWYLQNLGQGPELLIRYENEEAVDDSQLPKDRFSAERLKGVDSTLKIQPAELGDSAVYLCASSSPGFTEAFFGQGTRLTVV.

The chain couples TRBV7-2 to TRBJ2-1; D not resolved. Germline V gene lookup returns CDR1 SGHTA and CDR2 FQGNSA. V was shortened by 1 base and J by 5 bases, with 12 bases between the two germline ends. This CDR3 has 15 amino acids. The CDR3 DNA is TGTGCCAGCAGCTTAGATGCTTCTAGAAACAATGAGCAGTTCTTC. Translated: CASSLDASRNNEQFF.

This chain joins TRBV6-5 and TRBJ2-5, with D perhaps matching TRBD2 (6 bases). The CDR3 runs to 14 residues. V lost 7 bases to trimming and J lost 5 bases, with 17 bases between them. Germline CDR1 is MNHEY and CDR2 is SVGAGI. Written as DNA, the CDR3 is TGTGCCAGCACTCCCCGGGGGTGGGGCGAGACCCAGTACTTC. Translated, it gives CASTPRGWGETQYF.

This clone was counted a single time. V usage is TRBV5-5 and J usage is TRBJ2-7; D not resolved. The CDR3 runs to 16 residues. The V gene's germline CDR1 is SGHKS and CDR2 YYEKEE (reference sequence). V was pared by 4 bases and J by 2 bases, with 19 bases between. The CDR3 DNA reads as TGTGCCAGCAGCCCGCGTATCCGTGCGGAACCCTACGAGCAGTACTTC. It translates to CASSPRIRAEPYEQYF.

In nucleotides, the CDR3 is TGTGCCAGCAGCCACGGGAGCGATGAGCAGTTCTTC. As protein: CASSHGSDEQFF. J is TRBJ2-1 and V is TRBV7-6; weak D call: TRBD2 (6 bases). The CDR3 extends over 12 amino acids. The germline V and J ends were trimmed by 5 bases and 8 bases, with 10 bases remaining between them. Germline V gene sequence: CDR1 SGHVS, CDR2 FNYEAQ.

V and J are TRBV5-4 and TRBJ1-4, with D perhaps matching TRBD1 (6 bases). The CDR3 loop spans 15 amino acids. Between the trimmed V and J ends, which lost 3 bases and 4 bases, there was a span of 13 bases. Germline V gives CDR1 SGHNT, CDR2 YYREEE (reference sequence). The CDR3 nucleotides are TGTGCCAGCAGCTGGGATCTACAGGGTAATGAAAAACTGTTTTTT. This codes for CASSWDLQGNEKLFF.

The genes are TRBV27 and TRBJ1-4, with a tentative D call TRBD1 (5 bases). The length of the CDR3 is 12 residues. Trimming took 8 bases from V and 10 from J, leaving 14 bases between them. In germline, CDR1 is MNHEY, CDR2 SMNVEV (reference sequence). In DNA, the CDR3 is TGTGCCAGCTCTCTTGGCGGGGGAAAACTGTTTTTT. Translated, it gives CASSLGGGKLFF.

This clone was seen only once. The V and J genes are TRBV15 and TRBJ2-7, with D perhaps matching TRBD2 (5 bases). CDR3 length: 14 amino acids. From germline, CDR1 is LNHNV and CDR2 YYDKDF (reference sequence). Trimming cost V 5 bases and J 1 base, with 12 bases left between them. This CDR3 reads CATSLEGSSYEQYV. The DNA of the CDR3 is TGTGCCACCAGCCTAGAGGGCAGTTCCTACGAGCAGTACGTC.

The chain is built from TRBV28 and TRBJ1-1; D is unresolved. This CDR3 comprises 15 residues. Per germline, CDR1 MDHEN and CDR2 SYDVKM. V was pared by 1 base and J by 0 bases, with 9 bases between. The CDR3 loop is CASSLFPFMNTEAFF. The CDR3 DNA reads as TGTGCCAGCAGTTTATTCCCCTTTATGAACACTGAAGCTTTCTTT.

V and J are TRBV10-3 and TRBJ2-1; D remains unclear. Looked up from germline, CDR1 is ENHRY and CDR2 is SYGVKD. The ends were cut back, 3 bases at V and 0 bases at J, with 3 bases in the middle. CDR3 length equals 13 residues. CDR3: CAISDSSYNEQFF. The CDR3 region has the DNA TGTGCCATCAGTGACAGCTCCTACAATGAGCAGTTCTTC.

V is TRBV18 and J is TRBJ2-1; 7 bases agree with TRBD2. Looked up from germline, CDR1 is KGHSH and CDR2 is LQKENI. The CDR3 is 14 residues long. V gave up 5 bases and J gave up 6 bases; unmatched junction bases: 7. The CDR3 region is CASSGGVPRNEQFF. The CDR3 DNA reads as TGTGCCAGCTCAGGGGGGGTACCTCGCAATGAGCAGTTCTTC.

The CDR3 DNA is TGTGCCAGCAGCGCCGGGGGGGAACTTAACTATGGCTACACCTTC. This gives the protein CASSAGGELNYGYTF. The J gene is TRBJ1-2, the V gene TRBV9; possibly TRBD1 for D (5 bases). This CDR3 has 15 residues. V lost 3 bases and J 1 base, leaving 13 bases between the germline ends. In germline, CDR1 is SGDLS, CDR2 YYNGEE.

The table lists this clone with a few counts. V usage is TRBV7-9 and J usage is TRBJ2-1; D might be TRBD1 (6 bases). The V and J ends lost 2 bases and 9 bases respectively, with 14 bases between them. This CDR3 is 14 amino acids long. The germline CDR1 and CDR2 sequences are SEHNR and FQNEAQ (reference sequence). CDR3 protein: CASSLQGTGFEQFF. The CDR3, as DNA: TGTGCCAGCAGCTTACAGGGGACGGGGTTTGAGCAGTTCTTC.

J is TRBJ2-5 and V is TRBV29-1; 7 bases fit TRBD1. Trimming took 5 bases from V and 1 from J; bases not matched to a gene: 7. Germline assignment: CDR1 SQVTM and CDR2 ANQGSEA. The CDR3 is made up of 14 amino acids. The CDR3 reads CSVLPGTAQETQYF. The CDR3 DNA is TGCAGCGTTCTGCCAGGGACAGCCCAAGAGACCCAGTACTTC.

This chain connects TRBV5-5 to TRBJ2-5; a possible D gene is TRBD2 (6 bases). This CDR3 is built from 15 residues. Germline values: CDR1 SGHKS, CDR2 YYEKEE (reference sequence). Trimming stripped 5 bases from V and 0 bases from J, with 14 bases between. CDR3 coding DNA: TGTGCCAGCAGGCCCACTAGCATGTACCAAGAGACCCAGTACTTC. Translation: CASRPTSMYQETQYF.

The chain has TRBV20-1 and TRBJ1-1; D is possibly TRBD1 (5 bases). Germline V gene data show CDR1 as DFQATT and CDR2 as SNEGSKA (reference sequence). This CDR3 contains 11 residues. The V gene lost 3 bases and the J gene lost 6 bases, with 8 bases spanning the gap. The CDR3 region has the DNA TGCAGTGCTAGGGGCAGGGCTGAAGCTTTCTTT. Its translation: CSARGRAEAFF.

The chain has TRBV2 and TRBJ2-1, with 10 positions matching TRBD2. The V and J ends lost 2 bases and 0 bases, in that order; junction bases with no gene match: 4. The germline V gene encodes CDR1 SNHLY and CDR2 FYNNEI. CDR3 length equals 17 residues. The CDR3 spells CASSESASGSSYNEQFF. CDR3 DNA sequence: TGTGCCAGCAGTGAATCGGCTAGCGGGAGCTCCTACAATGAGCAGTTCTTC.

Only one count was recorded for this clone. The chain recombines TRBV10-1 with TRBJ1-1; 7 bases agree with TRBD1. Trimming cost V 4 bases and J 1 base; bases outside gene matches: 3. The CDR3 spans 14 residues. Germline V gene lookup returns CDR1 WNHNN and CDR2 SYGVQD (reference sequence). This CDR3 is CASSADRRNTEAFF. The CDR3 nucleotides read TGCGCCAGCAGTGCGGACAGGCGGAACACTGAAGCTTTCTTT.

The CDR3 nucleotides are TGTGCCAGCAGCCCAAACACCGGAAACACCATATATTTT. As protein: CASSPNTGNTIYF. V is TRBV11-3 and J is TRBJ1-3; the D is unclear. Germline V CDR1 and CDR2: SGHNT, YENEEA. This CDR3 spans 13 amino acids. V was clipped by 5 bases and J by 4 bases, with 9 bases between them.